The rows below give T cell receptor beta chains drawn from one sample of a study of OX40 agonist ivuxolimab in advanced cancers. The method was immunoSEQ multiplex PCR; TCRdb's version includes in-frame clones alone and lacks a portion of them. The sample shows tens of thousands of clones, under 95% of them seen only once. This material consisted of CD4+ or CD8+ T cells sorted from blood, taken in a trial of the OX40 agonist ivuxolimab. The receptors here all came from an adult with an advanced solid tumor such as melanoma, head and neck, liver or kidney cancer. Each CDR3 is given with its conserved first and last residue. D genes are given only for firm matches. Size is omitted from some rows. Given values are once, few, many or a class for expanded clones.

CDR3 length: 18; clone size: .; J gene: TRBJ2-7; D gene: TRBD1; V gene: TRBV28; CDR3 protein: CASSLRDRFIRDWYEQYF; CDR3 DNA: TGTGCCAGCAGTTTAAGGGACAGATTCATCCGAGACTGGTACGAGCAGTACTTC
CDR3 length: 14; clone size: few; J gene: TRBJ2-1; D gene: .; V gene: TRBV15; CDR3 protein: CATSRSGKYNEQFF; CDR3 DNA: TGTGCCACCAGCAGGTCCGGGAAGTACAATGAGCAGTTCTTC
CDR3 length: 14; clone size: .; J gene: TRBJ2-2; D gene: TRBD1; V gene: TRBV19; CDR3 protein: CASSPTGWGGELFF; CDR3 DNA: TGTGCCAGTAGCCCGACAGGGTGGGGCGGGGAGCTGTTTTTT
CDR3 length: 12; clone size: once; J gene: TRBJ1-2; D gene: .; V gene: TRBV27; CDR3 protein: CASRGGYYGYTF; CDR3 DNA: TGTGCCAGCAGGGGAGGGTACTATGGCTACACCTTC
CDR3 length: 16; clone size: .; J gene: TRBJ2-3; D gene: TRBD2; V gene: TRBV15; CDR3 protein: CATSRFSGRRTDTQYF; CDR3 DNA: TGTGCCACCAGCAGGTTTAGCGGGAGAAGGACAGATACGCAGTATTTT
CDR3 length: 15; clone size: .; J gene: TRBJ1-2; D gene: TRBD1; V gene: TRBV5-4; CDR3 protein: CASSLDRTGGYGYTF; CDR3 DNA: TGTGCCAGCAGCTTGGACCGGACAGGGGGCTATGGCTACACCTTC
CDR3 length: 14; clone size: .; J gene: TRBJ2-7; D gene: .; V gene: TRBV7-8; CDR3 protein: CASSGRQPAYEQYF; CDR3 DNA: TGTGCCAGCAGCGGTCGACAGCCAGCCTACGAGCAGTACTTC
CDR3 length: 12; clone size: once; J gene: TRBJ2-7; D gene: .; V gene: TRBV5-1; CDR3 protein: CASRSARYEQYF; CDR3 DNA: TGCGCCAGCAGATCAGCACGATACGAGCAGTACTTC
CDR3 length: 17; clone size: once; J gene: TRBJ2-7; D gene: .; V gene: TRBV14; CDR3 protein: CASSQEGGKVGRYEQYF; CDR3 DNA: TGTGCCAGCAGCCAAGAAGGTGGGAAAGTGGGTCGGTACGAGCAGTACTTC
CDR3 length: 16; clone size: .; J gene: TRBJ2-3; D gene: TRBD2; V gene: TRBV4-2; CDR3 protein: CASSQEGTSIADTQYF; CDR3 DNA: TGTGCCAGCAGCCAAGAAGGGACTAGCATTGCGGATACGCAGTATTTT
CDR3 length: 14; clone size: .; J gene: TRBJ2-1; D gene: .; V gene: TRBV18; CDR3 protein: CASLEGVSYNEQFF; CDR3 DNA: TGTGCCAGTCTCGAGGGGGTGTCCTACAATGAGCAGTTCTTC
CDR3 length: 15; clone size: .; J gene: TRBJ1-1; D gene: .; V gene: TRBV10-3; CDR3 protein: CAISDAGLIGTEAFF; CDR3 DNA: TGTGCCATCAGTGACGCAGGGTTAATTGGCACTGAAGCTTTCTTT
CDR3 length: 12; clone size: .; J gene: TRBJ1-1; D gene: .; V gene: TRBV7-2; CDR3 protein: CASSPRGTEAFF; CDR3 DNA: TGTGCCAGCAGCCCTAGAGGCACTGAAGCTTTCTTT
CDR3 length: 17; clone size: .; J gene: TRBJ1-2; D gene: TRBD1; V gene: TRBV9; CDR3 protein: CASSPLDRGFDNYGYTF; CDR3 DNA: TGTGCCAGCAGCCCTTTGGACAGGGGATTTGATAACTATGGCTACACCTTC
CDR3 length: 14; clone size: .; J gene: TRBJ1-1; D gene: .; V gene: TRBV19; CDR3 protein: CASSIRAMNTEAFF; CDR3 DNA: TGTGCCAGTAGTATAAGGGCTATGAACACTGAAGCTTTCTTT
CDR3 length: 13; clone size: .; J gene: TRBJ2-7; D gene: .; V gene: TRBV28; CDR3 protein: CASRPTARYEQYF; CDR3 DNA: TGTGCCAGCAGGCCCACTGCACGCTACGAGCAGTACTTC
CDR3 length: 15; clone size: .; J gene: TRBJ1-2; D gene: .; V gene: TRBV29-1; CDR3 protein: CSVGGDTDVYYGYTF; CDR3 DNA: TGCAGCGTTGGGGGGGATACGGACGTTTACTATGGCTACACCTTC